One and the same sample provided the 32 T cell receptor beta chains below, sequenced in a study of cytomegalovirus exposure and HLA in healthy donors. The PCR employed 60 Vbeta primers together with 13 Jbeta primers. Assay: immunoSEQ multiplex PCR; the TCRdb copy retains only in-frame clones and omits some. This table has roughly 120,000 clones, 55% to 65% appearing once. The sample consisted of PBMCs. These receptor sequences come from a man aged 40-49 years in good health and CMV-seropositive.

This clone showed up just a few times. The rearrangement uses TRBV4-1 and TRBJ2-5; D is possibly TRBD1 (5 bases). Germline CDR1 MGHRA, CDR2 YSYEKL. The length of the CDR3 is 15 residues. V was pared by 1 base and J by 3 bases, with 12 bases between. The CDR3 protein is CASSQVQAEEETQYF. The DNA for the CDR3 is TGCGCCAGCAGCCAAGTACAGGCTGAAGAAGAGACCCAGTACTTC.

The chain has TRBV2 and TRBJ2-1; 9 bases are a match to TRBD1. CDR1 is SNHLY and CDR2 is FYNNEI in the germline V gene. The CDR3 sequence is 15 residues long. Trimming at V came to 6 bases and at J to 4 bases, leaving 7 bases not matched to a gene. This CDR3 reads CASRLDRGGYNEQFF. The CDR3 coding sequence is TGTGCCAGCAGGTTAGACAGGGGGGGGTACAATGAGCAGTTCTTC.

In this sample, this clone turned up a few times. The gene calls are TRBV6-1 and TRBJ2-7, with 11 positions matching TRBD2. Germline CDR1 MNHNS, CDR2 SASEGT. The trim removed 0 bases at V and 4 bases at J, leaving 5 bases unmatched. This CDR3 has 16 residues. The chain's CDR3 is CASSEALAGGLYEQYF. The CDR3 DNA reads TGTGCCAGCAGTGAAGCCCTAGCGGGGGGTCTGTACGAGCAGTACTTC.

This clone has only a few counts. The chain recombines TRBV2 with TRBJ2-7; 8 bases line up with TRBD2. There are 16 residues in the CDR3. J was trimmed by 1 base and V by 4 bases; bases with no gene match: 9. Germline V lookup: CDR1 SNHLY, CDR2 FYNNEI. CDR3 sequence reads: CASSVGGGLGSYEQYF. CDR3 DNA sequence: TGTGCCAGCAGTGTTGGCGGGGGGCTTGGATCCTACGAGCAGTACTTC.

In this sample, this clone turned up a few times. This rearrangement joins TRBV4-2 to TRBJ2-3, with D tentatively TRBD2 (5 bases). This CDR3 region has 17 residues. V lost 0 bases and J 4 bases, leaving 17 bases between the germline ends. Germline V lookup: CDR1 LGHNA, CDR2 YNFKEQ. This chain's CDR3 is CASSQDHLGSLSDTQYF. The CDR3 DNA is TGTGCCAGCAGCCAAGACCACCTAGGGAGTCTTTCAGATACGCAGTATTTT.

This clone was seen a handful of times. The rearrangement uses TRBV4-1 and TRBJ2-1; 11 bases agree with TRBD2. CDR1 MGHRA and CDR2 YSYEKL come from the germline V gene. The CDR3 length is 18 residues. Unmatched junction bases numbered 14, after V lost 2 bases and J lost 8 bases. Here the CDR3 reads CASSQSSSGGAEVHEQFF. The CDR3 DNA follows: TGCGCCAGCAGCCAAAGTAGTAGCGGGGGGGCCGAAGTCCATGAGCAGTTCTTC.

The chain recombines TRBV6-1 with TRBJ2-7, with 7 positions matching TRBD1. Trimming took 4 bases from V and 0 from J; bases not matched to a gene: 6. Looked up from germline, CDR1 is MNHNS and CDR2 is SASEGT. The CDR3 has 15 residues. CDR3 coding DNA: TGTGCCAGCAGTGCGGGGACAGTGACCTCCTACGAGCAGTACTTC. The encoded protein is CASSAGTVTSYEQYF.

The chain employs TRBV27 and TRBJ1-5, with D perhaps TRBD1 (6 bases). This CDR3 contains 17 residues. The germline CDR1 and CDR2 sequences are MNHEY and SMNVEV (reference sequence). V dropped 5 bases and J dropped 3 bases, with 20 bases sitting between them. The chain's CDR3 is CASSPAKQGVDNQPQHF. In DNA form, the CDR3 reads TGTGCCAGCAGTCCGGCTAAACAGGGAGTGGACAATCAGCCCCAGCATTTT.

This clone was detected only once. The chain joins TRBV19 to TRBJ1-4; 8 nucleotides match TRBD1. The ends lost 6 bases at V and 8 bases at J; junction bases unmatched: 11. This CDR3 has 15 residues. Looked up from germline, CDR1 is LNHDA and CDR2 is SQIVND (reference sequence). For the CDR3, the DNA is TGTGCCAGTAGGGCGCGGACAGGGAAGGAGGAAAAACTGTTTTTT. Translated, it gives CASRARTGKEEKLFF.

The J gene is TRBJ2-7, the V gene TRBV6-5; D is perhaps TRBD1 (5 bases). Between the trimmed V and J ends, which lost 2 bases and 0 bases, there was a span of 11 bases. The CDR3 length is 15 residues. Germline V gene data show CDR1 as MNHEY and CDR2 as SVGAGI. In DNA, the CDR3 is TGTGCCAGCAGTTACCAGCCAGGGTACTCCTACGAGCAGTACTTC. Its translation is CASSYQPGYSYEQYF.

The chain links TRBV5-1 to TRBJ2-1, with TRBD2 matching 10 bases. CDR3 length: 15 amino acids. CDR1 is SGHRS, CDR2 YFSETQ, per germline. V lost 0 bases, J lost 3 bases, and 0 bases stayed unmatched. In DNA, the CDR3 is TGCGCCAGCAGCTTGGCTAGCGGGGGCTACAATGAGCAGTTCTTC. It yields the protein CASSLASGGYNEQFF.

CDR3 coding DNA: TGTGCCAGCAGCCTCAGGGGGCCCGTTGGTGAAAAACTGTTTTTT. It encodes CASSLRGPVGEKLFF. The gene calls are TRBV2 and TRBJ1-4; 8 nucleotides line up with TRBD1. Per germline, CDR1 SNHLY and CDR2 FYNNEI. CDR3 length: 15 residues. With V trimmed by 6 bases and J by 7 bases, 10 bases remained unmatched.

The chain employs TRBV27 and TRBJ2-5; 15 bases are a match to TRBD2. With V trimmed by 8 bases and J by 4 bases, 2 bases remained unmatched. This CDR3 region has 14 residues. Germline assignment: CDR1 MNHEY and CDR2 SMNVEV (reference sequence). Here the CDR3 DNA reads TGTGCCAGCCGGGGACTAGCGGGAGGAGAGACCCAGTACTTC. It yields the protein CASRGLAGGETQYF.

The chain uses TRBV4-1 and TRBJ2-5, with D possibly being TRBD2 (7 bases). V gave up 4 bases and J gave up 5 bases, with 20 bases separating them. The germline V gene encodes CDR1 MGHRA and CDR2 YSYEKL. CDR3 length equals 16 residues. CDR3 sequence: CASSPPFRGAGETQYF. Written as DNA, the CDR3 is TGCGCCAGCAGCCCCCCTTTTCGGGGGGCAGGTGAGACCCAGTACTTC.

The CDR3 is CASSQRPDRAGGDTQYF. DNA for the CDR3: TGTGCCAGCAGCCAACGGCCGGACAGGGCCGGGGGGGATACGCAGTATTTT. This chain connects TRBV4-2 to TRBJ2-3, with D perhaps TRBD1 (8 bases). Germline V gene lookup returns CDR1 LGHNA and CDR2 YNFKEQ. This CDR3 region has 17 residues. Deletions cut 2 bases from V and 6 bases from J, with 21 bases between.

This clone occurred a few times. This chain uses TRBV29-1 with TRBJ2-2; D is perhaps TRBD2 (5 bases). CDR1 is SQVTM and CDR2 is ANQGSEA in the germline V gene. Trimming took off 7 bases at V and 2 bases at J, with 11 bases between the two ends. The CDR3 has 13 residues. The CDR3 is CSALGSNTGELFF. The CDR3 coding sequence is TGCAGCGCCCTGGGGAGTAACACCGGGGAGCTGTTTTTT.

This clone showed up just a few times. The sample has other DNA sequences that encode this CDR3 too. The chain couples TRBV28 to TRBJ2-1; TRBD1 agrees at 8 bases. This CDR3 has 14 residues. Germline assignment: CDR1 MDHEN and CDR2 SYDVKM. The trim removed 5 bases at V and 7 bases at J, leaving 7 bases unmatched. The CDR3 nucleotides are TGTGCCAGCAGTCGCGGACAGGGACGGAATGAGCAGTTCTTC. Translated: CASSRGQGRNEQFF.

The V call is TRBV27, the J call TRBJ1-4, with unresolved D. The germline V gene encodes CDR1 MNHEY and CDR2 SMNVEV (reference sequence). CDR3 size: 16 residues. The ends were cut back, 1 base at V and 0 bases at J, with 9 bases in the middle. CDR3 protein: CASSLFSGTTNEKLFF. The CDR3 bases are TGTGCCAGCAGTTTATTTTCGGGAACAACTAATGAAAAACTGTTTTTT.

This chain joins TRBV9 and TRBJ1-2; D not certain. The CDR3 loop spans 14 amino acids. Per the germline V gene, CDR1 is SGDLS and CDR2 is YYNGEE. V was trimmed by 3 bases and J by 6 bases, leaving 15 bases between them. CDR3 DNA: TGTGCCAGCAGCGCACTATACGGCAGAGATGGCTACACCTTC. It encodes CASSALYGRDGYTF.

The chain combines TRBV7-8 with TRBJ1-5; TRBD1 agrees at 12 bases. CDR3 length: 16 residues. Trimming cost V 6 bases and J 0 bases; bases outside gene matches: 3. Per the germline V gene, CDR1 is SGHVS and CDR2 is FQNEAQ. The CDR3 DNA reads TGTGCCAGCAGTGAGGGACAGGGGGCTAGCAATCAGCCCCAGCATTTT. It yields the protein CASSEGQGASNQPQHF.

This clone came up a few times. J is TRBJ2-1 and V is TRBV7-3, with 8 bases identical to TRBD2. Germline CDR1 is SGHTA and CDR2 is FQGTGA. The trim removed 5 bases at V and 0 bases at J, leaving 6 bases unmatched. The CDR3 spans 16 residues. CDR3 sequence reads: CASSPGGSNSYNEQFF. CDR3 DNA: TGTGCCAGCAGCCCGGGGGGGTCAAACTCCTACAATGAGCAGTTCTTC.

The V gene is TRBV7-2, the J gene TRBJ2-7; TRBD2 is a possible D gene (6 bases). Germline V gene sequence: CDR1 SGHTA, CDR2 FQGNSA. Trimming pared 1 base from V and 0 bases from J, leaving 10 bases between. The CDR3 contains 15 residues. The chain's CDR3 is CASSLVAEGSYEQYF. The DNA of the CDR3 is TGTGCCAGCAGCTTAGTGGCGGAGGGCTCCTACGAGCAGTACTTC. Full variable domain (rest looked up from reference TRBV7-2 and TRBJ2-7): GAGVSQSPSNKVTEKGKDVELRCDPISGHTALYWYRQSLGQGLEFLIYFQGNSAPDKSGLPSDRFSAERTGGSVSTLTIQRTQQEDSAVYLCASSLVAEGSYEQYFGPGTRLTVT.

This clone has only a few counts. This rearrangement joins TRBV28 to TRBJ2-7; the match to TRBD2 covers 12 bases. After removal of 7 bases from V and 0 bases from J, the junction contained 16 bases not matched to a gene. The CDR3 totals 19 residues. Germline V gene data show CDR1 as MDHEN and CDR2 as SYDVKM. The DNA for the CDR3 is TGTGCCAGCACCGGAAGACTAGCGGGAGCGGTTTTATTCTCCTACGAGCAGTACTTC. Its translation is CASTGRLAGAVLFSYEQYF.

This chain links TRBV6-6 with TRBJ1-1; D not certain. V was cut by 4 bases and J by 3 bases, with 9 bases left in between. CDR1 is MNHNY, CDR2 SVGAGI, per germline (reference sequence). This CDR3 has 13 residues. In DNA form, the CDR3 reads TGTGCCAGCAGTTGGATCGGAGACACTGAAGCTTTCTTT. It translates to CASSWIGDTEAFF.

This clone was detected only a few times. V is TRBV19 and J is TRBJ1-2; 8 nucleotides align to TRBD1. The germline V gene encodes CDR1 LNHDA and CDR2 SQIVND (reference sequence). J was trimmed by 8 bases and V by 4 bases; bases with no gene match: 3. This CDR3 comprises 12 residues. The CDR3 sequence is CASSSRGRGYTF. DNA for the CDR3: TGTGCCAGTAGTAGCAGGGGGCGAGGCTACACCTTC.

This chain uses TRBV18 with TRBJ2-5, with TRBD2 identical over 10 bases. V shed 5 bases, J shed 5 bases, and the junction held 11 bases outside the gene matches. Germline-derived CDR1 and CDR2 are KGHSH and LQKENI. The CDR3 covers 16 residues. The CDR3 here is CASSIRTSGFSETQYF. In nucleotides, the CDR3 is TGTGCCAGCTCAATTAGGACTAGCGGTTTTTCGGAGACCCAGTACTTC.

This clone occurred a few times. The chain links TRBV5-1 to TRBJ2-5; 9 bases are shared with TRBD1. The CDR3 spans 15 residues. Germline CDR1 and CDR2: SGHRS and YFSETQ. With 2 bases clipped from V and 2 bases from J, the junction kept 4 bases outside the gene matches. In DNA form, the CDR3 reads TGCGCCAGCAGCTTTACGACAGGGGGGCAAGAGACCCAGTACTTC. This codes for CASSFTTGGQETQYF.

This chain connects TRBV11-1 to TRBJ2-7, with 7 bases lining up with TRBD1. The CDR3 extends over 14 amino acids. Unmatched junction bases numbered 5, after V lost 6 bases and J lost 0 bases. Germline V gene lookup returns CDR1 SGHAT and CDR2 FQDESV (reference sequence). This chain's CDR3 is CASRQGQSSYEQYF. Written as DNA, the CDR3 is TGTGCCAGCAGGCAGGGACAGTCCTCCTACGAGCAGTACTTC.

In DNA, the CDR3 is TGTGCCAGTAGTATAGGTCGGACAGCCTATCAGCCCCAGCATTTT. Its translation is CASSIGRTAYQPQHF. V is TRBV19 and J is TRBJ1-5, with D tentatively TRBD1 (6 bases). Looked up from germline, CDR1 is LNHDA and CDR2 is SQIVND (reference sequence). V was cut by 1 base and J by 5 bases, with 12 bases left in between. The CDR3 contains 15 residues. The whole variable domain, filled in from reference TRBV19 and TRBJ1-5, reads DGGITQSPKYLFRKEGQNVTLSCEQNLNHDAMYWYRQDPGQGLRLIYYSQIVNDFQKGDIAEGYSVSREKKESFPLTVTSAQKNPTAFYLCASSIGRTAYQPQHFGDGTRLSIL.

In regard to this clone: Other DNA sequences in the same sample also yield this CDR3. The rearrangement links TRBV19 to TRBJ1-5; 9 bases fit TRBD1. Germline CDR1 is LNHDA and CDR2 is SQIVND (reference sequence). The CDR3 consists of 14 residues. Losses at the gene ends were 5 bases for V and 7 bases for J; bases not matched to a gene: 6. CDR3 region: CASSGTGGGQPQHF. The CDR3 region has the DNA TGTGCCAGTAGTGGCACAGGGGGCGGGCAGCCCCAGCATTTT.

The rearrangement links TRBV6-5 to TRBJ2-3, with D maybe TRBD1 (5 bases). The CDR3 has 15 residues. Germline loops: CDR1 MNHEY, CDR2 SVGAGI. The ends were cut back, 6 bases at V and 6 bases at J, with 19 bases in the middle. In nucleotides, the CDR3 is TGTGCCAGCAGCTTACAAGGGGCCCGACGGGATACGCAGTATTTT. This sequence encodes CASSLQGARRDTQYF.

This clone appeared once. The rearrangement links TRBV4-1 to TRBJ1-2, with D perhaps TRBD1 (5 bases). CDR3 length: 15 residues. Germline V gene lookup returns CDR1 MGHRA and CDR2 YSYEKL. Between the trimmed V and J ends, which lost 0 bases and 0 bases, there was a span of 8 bases. The CDR3 protein is CASSQEGVANYGYTF. CDR3 DNA sequence: TGCGCCAGCAGCCAAGAAGGGGTAGCTAACTATGGCTACACCTTC.